One T cell receptor (beta chain) is described in this entry. Antigen unknown. Sorting of unstimulated PBMCs yielded separate CD3+CD4+ and CD3+CD8+ fractions. Germline V CDR1 and CDR2: SGHNT, YYREEE (reference sequence). CDR3 size: 15 residues. Losses at the gene ends were 2 bases for V and 6 bases for J; bases not matched to a gene: 11. TCRdb's table, derived via immunoSEQ multiplex PCR, lists solely in-frame clones and lacks some. The table includes approximately 22,000 clones, around 93% detected once. The data were taken from a study of T cell clones after liver transplantation. About the study: Standard immunosuppression, with no induction, continued until 12-24 months after transplant. Samples came pre-transplant, pre-randomization before withdrawal, and post-randomization after withdrawal ended.

Overall study findings and caveats: The donor-reactive repertoire was only partly measurable in two subjects, lacking donor cells.

The rearrangement uses TRBV5-4 and TRBJ2-7, with TRBD2 matching 7 bases. This receptor was obtained from a human patient who received a liver transplant. The T cells may come from the graft donor. The source was CD8+ T cells from blood, collected about 26 months after liver transplant. The CDR3 sequence is CASSFASGGLAEQYF. The CDR3 nucleotides are TGTGCCAGCAGCTTCGCTAGCGGAGGTCTGGCCGAGCAGTACTTC.